Below are 24 T cell receptor beta chains sequenced from a single sample in a study of CD8 T cells in ankylosing spondylitis (TCRdb year 2017). Receptors were amplified or captured by 5' RACE. This sample was sequenced with an Illumina HiSeq 2500. Clones were called with MiXCR by TCRdb after fastp trimmed the public reads at Q25, and only in-frame beta chains were retained. Records with the same CDR3 protein are collapsed into one entry carrying the most frequent genes and DNA. This sample has about 540,000 distinct CDR3 sequences in its table, and 9.5% to 15% of those were observed once. The ten most abundant clones make up around 7% of the sample. The antigens these receptors bind are not known. The study at large found these results: Blood from ankylosing spondylitis patients appeared to be characterized by a TCR beta motif composed of eight or nine highly homologous amino acid variants.

Sequenced: blood, either unsorted or a sorted T cell fraction (not recorded which). These receptors came from a male donor with ankylosing spondylitis.

This chain uses TRBV12-3 or TRBV12-4 with TRBJ2-1; no reliable D call. V lost 2 bases to trimming and J lost 7 bases, with 9 bases between them. CDR3 length: 13 residues. In DNA, the CDR3 is TGTGCCAGCAGTTTAAGCCCTAAAAATGAGCAGTTCTTC. Its translation: CASSLSPKNEQFF.

V and J are TRBV2 and TRBJ1-3; tentatively, D is TRBD1 (5 bases). This CDR3 comprises 14 residues. CDR1 is SNHLY and CDR2 is FYNNEI in the germline V gene. V lost 9 bases, J lost 1 base, and 13 bases lay in between. Written as DNA, the CDR3 is TGTGCCAGTAAGAGTACAGGTTCTGGAAACACCATATATTTT. It encodes CASKSTGSGNTIYF.

This clonotype has at least ten counts. The V and J genes are TRBV3-1 and TRBJ1-6, with D possibly matching TRBD1 (5 bases). Looked up from germline, CDR1 is LGHDT and CDR2 is YNNKEL (reference sequence). The CDR3 runs 15 residues. V lost 5 bases to trimming and J lost 3 bases, with 11 bases between them. The CDR3, as DNA: TGTGCCAGCAGCGTGCGACAGATCTATAATTCACCCCTCCACTTT. Encoded protein: CASSVRQIYNSPLHF.

V and J are TRBV20-1 and TRBJ2-3, with D maybe TRBD1 (6 bases). CDR1 is DFQATT, CDR2 SNEGSKA, per germline (reference sequence). Trimming removed 2 bases at V and 5 bases at J, with 20 bases between. The CDR3 has 16 amino acids. CDR3 residues: CSARSTRTLGGDTQYF. Written as DNA, the CDR3 is TGCAGTGCTAGATCTACTCGGACCCTAGGGGGAGATACGCAGTATTTT.

The chain recombines TRBV3-1 with TRBJ2-7; 7 nucleotides align to TRBD2. The V and J ends lost 1 base and 4 bases, in that order; junction bases with no gene match: 10. The CDR3 totals 16 residues. CDR1 and CDR2 from the germline V gene are LGHDT and YNNKEL (reference sequence). The CDR3 is CASSQVVGGPGYEQYF. Here the CDR3 DNA reads TGTGCCAGCAGCCAAGTCGTGGGAGGGCCCGGTTACGAGCAGTACTTC.

This clonotype was picked up one time. The rearrangement links TRBV12-3 or TRBV12-4 to TRBJ2-4, with D perhaps matching TRBD1 or TRBD2 (5 bases each). The CDR3 is 14 amino acids. V lost 3 bases to trimming and J lost 8 bases, with 14 bases between them. DNA of the CDR3: TGTGCCAGCAGTTTTTGGGACCAGCACGACATTCAGTACTTC. This codes for CASSFWDQHDIQYF.

Remarks on this clonotype: One end of the junction fails to match germline, which may point to a read error. The chain employs TRBV6-1 and TRBJ2-2; 11 bases are a match to TRBD2. From germline, CDR1 is MNHNS and CDR2 SASEGT. The CDR3 spans 16 residues. The DNA for the CDR3 is TGTGCCAGTAGTGAAAGGACTAGCGGGTACACCGGGGAGCTGTTTTTT. This sequence encodes CASSERTSGYTGELFF.

A few counts support this clonotype. The rearrangement links TRBV9 to TRBJ2-7; D is unresolved. This CDR3 has 13 residues. Germline V gene lookup returns CDR1 SGDLS and CDR2 YYNGEE. V lost 5 bases and J 2 bases, leaving 11 bases between the germline ends. The CDR3 DNA reads TGTGCCAGCAGTACTAAAGAGGCCTACGAGCAGTACTTC. It yields the protein CASSTKEAYEQYF.

The V call is TRBV7-9, the J call TRBJ1-1, with 9 bases matching TRBD1. V was pared by 5 bases and J by 8 bases, with 15 bases of the junction left unmatched. Germline values: CDR1 SEHNR, CDR2 FQNEAQ (reference sequence). The CDR3 totals 16 residues. The CDR3 DNA is TGTGCCAGCAGCCCTTTCCCGGGACAGGGCGGGCCAGAAGCTTTCTTT. It encodes CASSPFPGQGGPEAFF.

The sample holds a few counts of this clonotype. J is TRBJ2-5 and V is TRBV12-3 or TRBV12-4; D may be TRBD1 or TRBD2 (6 bases each). Trimming pared 6 bases from V and 5 bases from J, leaving 19 bases between. The CDR3 totals 15 residues. The CDR3 region has the DNA TGTGCCAGCAGCCCGGTCGGGGGCCTATGGGAGACCCAGTACTTC. Protein sequence: CASSPVGGLWETQYF.

There are many counts of this clonotype. The V gene is TRBV10-1, the J gene TRBJ2-4; D is undetermined. Germline lookup yields CDR1 WNHNN and CDR2 SYGVQD (reference sequence). V shed 7 bases and J shed 0 bases, with 13 bases lying between them. The CDR3 covers 15 residues. The DNA of the CDR3 is TGCGCCAGCAAAGCATTACAGCGAGCCAAAAACATTCAGTACTTC. This encodes CASKALQRAKNIQYF.

V and J are TRBV2 and TRBJ1-4; tentatively, D is TRBD1 (6 bases). The V end lost 7 bases, the J end lost 8 bases, and 14 bases lay between the germline ends. The CDR3 has 13 amino acids. The germline V gene has CDR1 SNHLY and CDR2 FYNNEI. For the CDR3, the DNA is TGTGCCAGCACCGGACAGCTGCGGGAAAAACTGTTTTTT. This gives the protein CASTGQLREKLFF.

Ten or more counts support this clonotype. The genes are TRBV12-3 or TRBV12-4 and TRBJ2-2; D gene unclear. V was clipped by 7 bases and J by 7 bases, with 7 bases between them. This CDR3 comprises 11 residues. This CDR3 is CASNYIGELFF. In DNA form, the CDR3 reads TGTGCCAGCAATTATATCGGGGAGCTGTTTTTT.

This clonotype appeared a few times. V and J are TRBV12-3 or TRBV12-4 and TRBJ2-7; D is perhaps TRBD1 (7 bases). The CDR3 covers 18 residues. Trimming stripped 0 bases from V and 0 bases from J, with 18 bases between. The CDR3 spells CASSLARGGWTGSYEQYF. The CDR3 DNA sequence: TGTGCCAGCAGTTTAGCGAGAGGAGGGTGGACAGGCTCCTACGAGCAGTACTTC.

This clonotype was recorded at least ten times. The J gene is TRBJ1-2, the V gene TRBV3-1, with D unresolved. Trimming removed 0 bases from V and 7 bases from J, with 12 bases in between. The germline gives CDR1 LGHDT, CDR2 YNNKEL (reference sequence). This CDR3 has 14 amino acids. The chain's CDR3 is CASSQELDWGGYTF. The DNA of the CDR3 is TGTGCCAGCAGCCAAGAGTTGGACTGGGGTGGCTACACCTTC.

J is TRBJ2-3 and V is TRBV27; D is ambiguous. This CDR3 is built from 14 residues. Germline-derived CDR1 and CDR2 are MNHEY and SMNVEV (reference sequence). Trimming took off 2 bases at V and 2 bases at J, with 8 bases between the two ends. The CDR3 coding sequence is TGTGCCAGCAGTTTACTTTCACACACAGATACGCAGTATTTT. Protein: CASSLLSHTDTQYF.

There are a few counts of this clonotype. The chain recombines TRBV5-6 with TRBJ2-7; 9 nucleotides line up with TRBD1. V dropped 0 bases and J dropped 6; count of bases not matched to a gene: 4. In germline, CDR1 is SGHDT, CDR2 YYEEEE. The CDR3 runs 14 residues. CDR3: CASSLVGQGREQYF. For the CDR3, the DNA is TGTGCCAGCAGCTTGGTGGGACAGGGCCGCGAGCAGTACTTC. The complete variable domain, with remaining parts taken from reference TRBV5-6 and TRBJ2-7, reads DAGVTQSPTHLIKTRGQQVTLRCSPKSGHDTVSWYQQALGQGPQFIFQYYEEEERQRGNFPDRFSGHQFPNYSSELNVNALLLGDSALYLCASSLVGQGREQYFGPGTRLTVT.

V is TRBV5-1 and J is TRBJ1-1, with TRBD1 matching 9 bases. Germline V gene lookup returns CDR1 SGHRS and CDR2 YFSETQ. CDR3 length: 15 amino acids. V was clipped by 4 bases and J by 1 base; unmatched bases: 5. The CDR3 region has the DNA TGCGCCAGCAGCCACGGGACAGGGACGAACACTGAAGCTTTCTTT. It translates to CASSHGTGTNTEAFF. Together with reference TRBV5-1 and TRBJ1-1, the CDR3 gives the full variable domain: KAGVTQTPRYLIKTRGQQVTLSCSPISGHRSVSWYQQTPGQGLQFLFEYFSETQRNKGNFPGRFSGRQFSNSRSEMNVSTLELGDSALYLCASSHGTGTNTEAFFGQGTRLTVV.

This sequence joins TRBV7-9 and TRBJ1-6, with a possible D match to TRBD1 (5 bases). The CDR3 is 13 residues long. Germline CDR1 reads SEHNR; CDR2 reads FQNEAQ (reference sequence). Trimming removed 5 bases at V and 10 bases at J, with 12 bases between. CDR3 loop: CASSGQPGSPLHF. The CDR3 region has the DNA TGTGCCAGCAGCGGTCAACCAGGGTCACCCCTCCACTTT.

This clonotype was seen only a few times. The chain joins TRBV5-4 to TRBJ1-1, with TRBD1 identical over 7 bases. There are 15 residues in the CDR3. Germline values: CDR1 SGHNT, CDR2 YYREEE (reference sequence). Trimming took 5 bases from V and 4 from J; bases not matched to a gene: 11. DNA for the CDR3: TGTGCCAGCAGTCCTACAGGGGTCGGCGGCACTGAAGCTTTCTTT. This sequence encodes CASSPTGVGGTEAFF.

The rearrangement uses TRBV10-3 and TRBJ2-4, with TRBD1 matching 7 bases. This CDR3 region has 14 residues. The junction had 10 bases not matched to a gene; V was cut back by 6 bases and J by 8 bases. Germline lookup yields CDR1 ENHRY and CDR2 SYGVKD. Written as DNA, the CDR3 is TGTGCCATCAGCGGAAGACAGGGTACGGACATTCAGTACTTC. Amino acids: CAISGRQGTDIQYF.

The chain is built from TRBV3-1 and TRBJ2-7, with 7 bases identical to TRBD2. V dropped 4 bases and J dropped 2; count of bases not matched to a gene: 11. The germline CDR1 and CDR2 sequences are LGHDT and YNNKEL (reference sequence). The CDR3 loop spans 16 amino acids. Written as DNA, the CDR3 is TGTGCCAGCAGCCTCGGGACGGGAGGACGTACCTACGAGCAGTACTTC. Amino acid sequence: CASSLGTGGRTYEQYF.

In this sample, this clonotype turned up a few times. The chain combines TRBV5-1 with TRBJ2-7; D ambiguous. The CDR3 sequence is 14 residues long. The germline V gene has CDR1 SGHRS and CDR2 YFSETQ. Deletions cut 0 bases from V and 6 bases from J, with 13 bases between. The CDR3 DNA is TGCGCCAGCAGCTTGGAGGTAGCAAAAAGCGAGCAGTACTTC. As protein: CASSLEVAKSEQYF. Looking up the rest from reference TRBV5-1 and TRBJ2-7 gives the full variable domain: KAGVTQTPRYLIKTRGQQVTLSCSPISGHRSVSWYQQTPGQGLQFLFEYFSETQRNKGNFPGRFSGRQFSNSRSEMNVSTLELGDSALYLCASSLEVAKSEQYFGPGTRLTVT.

The table lists this clonotype with a few counts. V is TRBV20-1 and J is TRBJ2-5; 13 nucleotides agree with TRBD2. The CDR3 is 15 residues long. Germline CDR1 DFQATT, CDR2 SNEGSKA (reference sequence). The ends lost 2 bases at V and 4 bases at J; junction bases unmatched: 4. The CDR3 coding sequence is TGCAGTGCTAGACCCGGGACTAGCGGGACAGAGACCCAGTACTTC. Translating gives CSARPGTSGTETQYF.